These T cell receptor beta chains were read from a single sample in a study of shared T cell receptors in the human thymus. The method was immunoSEQ multiplex PCR; TCRdb's version includes in-frame clones alone and lacks a portion of them. This table holds hundreds of thousands of clones, approximately 87% found once. The same data also went into a second study, on human thymus T cells.

The sample was thymocytes. These receptors all come from a boy under three years old with a congenital heart defect. The CDR3 runs from the conserved cysteine through the conserved F or W. Each record gives: D gene, V gene, CDR3 length, clone size, J gene, CDR3 protein, CDR3 DNA. A D gene is named only where the DNA matches it firmly. Expanded clones are given a class, and other clones once, few, many or no size at all.

D: TRBD1; V: TRBV5-4; length: 14; size: -; J: TRBJ1-2; CDR3: CASSLGGRGYGYTF; DNA: TGTGCCAGCAGCTTAGGGGGCCGAGGCTATGGCTACACCTTC
D: -; V: TRBV14; length: 15; size: few; J: TRBJ2-5; CDR3: CASSQRRTVGGTQYF; DNA: TGTGCCAGCAGCCAGCGACGCACGGTAGGGGGGACCCAGTACTTC
D: -; V: TRBV4-2; length: 14; size: -; J: TRBJ2-3; CDR3: CASSPHGDTDTQYF; DNA: TGTGCCAGCAGCCCTCACGGGGATACAGATACGCAGTATTTT
D: -; V: TRBV9; length: 18; size: -; J: TRBJ2-3; CDR3: CASSPPGLGAYGGDTQYF; DNA: TGTGCCAGCAGCCCCCCCGGTCTCGGGGCCTACGGGGGAGATACGCAGTATTTT
D: TRBD1; V: TRBV7-2; length: 16; size: -; J: TRBJ2-7; CDR3: CASSLEAGQGSYEQYF; DNA: TGTGCCAGCAGCTTGGAGGCGGGACAGGGCTCCTACGAGCAGTACTTC
D: -; V: TRBV28; length: 14; size: -; J: TRBJ1-1; CDR3: CASSLGHLNTEAFF; DNA: TGTGCCAGCAGCCTGGGACACTTAAACACTGAAGCTTTCTTT
D: -; V: TRBV14; length: 17; size: -; J: TRBJ1-4; CDR3: CASSPRREGSTNEKLFF; DNA: TGTGCCAGCAGCCCCCGCAGGGAAGGATCAACTAATGAAAAACTGTTTTTT
D: TRBD1; V: TRBV10-2; length: 14; size: -; J: TRBJ1-5; CDR3: CASSGGQGGQPQHF; DNA: TGCGCCAGCAGTGGGGGACAGGGGGGTCAGCCCCAGCATTTT
D: -; V: TRBV30; length: 11; size: -; J: TRBJ2-7; CDR3: CAWSTGPEQYF; DNA: TGTGCCTGGAGTACGGGTCCCGAGCAGTACTTC
D: -; V: TRBV2; length: 18; size: -; J: TRBJ1-3; CDR3: CATARDQGPMISGNTIYF; DNA: TGTGCCACCGCCAGGGATCAGGGGCCCATGATCTCTGGAAACACCATATATTTT
D: TRBD2; V: TRBV5-1; length: 18; size: once; J: TRBJ2-1; CDR3: CASSLGTSGRAPNNEQFF; DNA: TGCGCCAGCAGCTTGGGGACTAGCGGGAGGGCCCCCAACAATGAGCAGTTCTTC
D: -; V: TRBV4-3; length: 17; size: -; J: TRBJ2-3; CDR3: CASSQEGPGSWSDTQYF; DNA: TGCGCCAGCAGCCAAGAGGGACCCGGGAGTTGGTCAGATACGCAGTATTTT
D: -; V: TRBV4-3; length: 17; size: -; J: TRBJ2-7; CDR3: CASSPLTHQSLRYEQYF; DNA: TGCGCCAGCAGCCCCTTGACACACCAAAGCCTACGTTACGAGCAGTACTTC
D: -; V: TRBV10-3; length: 14; size: -; J: TRBJ2-1; CDR3: CAISGEEDSNEQFF; DNA: TGTGCCATCAGTGGAGAAGAGGACTCCAATGAGCAGTTCTTC
D: TRBD1; V: TRBV4-3; length: 17; size: -; J: TRBJ2-7; CDR3: CASSQDRRQGRGYEQYF; DNA: TGCGCCAGCAGCCAAGATAGGAGACAGGGACGGGGCTACGAGCAGTACTTC
D: -; V: TRBV6-5; length: 13; size: few; J: TRBJ1-5; CDR3: CASSSGSNQPQHF; DNA: TGTGCCAGCAGTTCGGGGAGCAATCAGCCCCAGCATTTT
D: -; V: TRBV7-2; length: 13; size: -; J: TRBJ2-1; CDR3: CASSSGGHNEQFF; DNA: TGTGCCAGCAGCTCCGGGGGGCACAATGAGCAGTTCTTC
D: TRBD1; V: TRBV10-3; length: 12; size: -; J: TRBJ2-7; CDR3: CAISNRGYEQYF; DNA: TGTGCCATCAGCAACAGGGGTTACGAGCAGTACTTC
D: -; V: TRBV27; length: 15; size: -; J: TRBJ2-7; CDR3: CASSLSRRVPYEQYF; DNA: TGTGCCAGCAGTTTATCGAGGAGGGTTCCATACGAGCAGTACTTC
D: -; V: TRBV5-1; length: 16; size: -; J: TRBJ2-3; CDR3: CASSLGGRASTDTQYF; DNA: TGCGCCAGCAGCTTGGGGGGCAGGGCTAGCACAGATACGCAGTATTTT
D: -; V: TRBV9; length: 11; size: once; J: TRBJ2-1; CDR3: CASPGANEQFF; DNA: TGTGCCAGTCCGGGAGCCAATGAGCAGTTCTTC
D: -; V: TRBV11-3; length: 13; size: -; J: TRBJ1-5; CDR3: CASSLAGLQPQHF; DNA: TGTGCCAGCAGCTTAGCAGGGTTGCAGCCCCAGCATTTT
D: -; V: TRBV12-2; length: 16; size: -; J: TRBJ2-1; CDR3: CASRETSGRSYNEQFF; DNA: TGTGCAAGTCGGGAGACTAGCGGGAGGTCTTACAATGAGCAGTTCTTC
D: -; V: TRBV11-3; length: 15; size: -; J: TRBJ2-7; CDR3: CASSSDIPRSYEQYF; DNA: TGTGCCAGCAGCTCGGACATACCCCGCTCCTACGAGCAGTACTTC
D: -; V: TRBV7-8; length: 15; size: -; J: TRBJ2-7; CDR3: CASSLNLRASYEQYF; DNA: TGTGCCAGCAGCTTAAATCTCAGGGCCTCCTACGAGCAGTACTTC
D: TRBD1; V: TRBV11-2; length: 16; size: -; J: TRBJ2-7; CDR3: CASSDRTGGGVYEQYF; DNA: TGTGCCAGCAGCGACCGGACAGGGGGCGGGGTATACGAGCAGTACTTC
D: TRBD1; V: TRBV25-1; length: 18; size: -; J: TRBJ2-1; CDR3: CASSERSRGSVTYNEQFF; DNA: TGTGCCAGCAGTGAGCGCAGCAGGGGGAGTGTCACCTACAATGAGCAGTTCTTC
D: -; V: TRBV29-1; length: 18; size: -; J: TRBJ2-3; CDR3: CSVDPDGHSSSSTDTQYF; DNA: TGCAGCGTCGACCCAGACGGACACTCCTCCTCTAGCACAGATACGCAGTATTTT
D: TRBD2; V: TRBV5-6; length: 15; size: -; J: TRBJ2-2; CDR3: CASSNLREKAGELFF; DNA: TGTGCCAGCAGCAACTTGCGGGAGAAGGCCGGGGAGCTGTTTTTT
D: -; V: TRBV2; length: 13; size: -; J: TRBJ1-1; CDR3: CASDSWAHTEAFF; DNA: TGTGCCAGCGATTCGTGGGCCCACACTGAAGCTTTCTTT
D: -; V: TRBV7-2; length: 15; size: once; J: TRBJ1-1; CDR3: CASSFQTFMNTEAFF; DNA: TGTGCCAGCAGCTTCCAGACATTTATGAACACTGAAGCTTTCTTT
D: TRBD1; V: TRBV12-5; length: 13; size: -; J: TRBJ2-2; CDR3: CASGGQGAGELFF; DNA: TGTGCTAGTGGGGGACAGGGGGCCGGGGAGCTGTTTTTT
D: TRBD2; V: TRBV4-1; length: 17; size: once; J: TRBJ2-2; CDR3: CASSQDRAGPRRGELFF; DNA: TGCGCCAGCAGCCAAGACAGAGCGGGACCCCGAAGGGGGGAGCTGTTTTTT
D: TRBD2; V: TRBV19; length: 15; size: few; J: TRBJ2-1; CDR3: CASTSLAGGPGEQFF; DNA: TGTGCCAGTACATCACTAGCGGGAGGGCCGGGTGAGCAGTTCTTC
D: -; V: TRBV11-2; length: 18; size: -; J: TRBJ1-1; CDR3: CASSLDRGGTPKNTEAFF; DNA: TGTGCCAGCAGCTTAGATAGGGGGGGGACACCGAAGAACACTGAAGCTTTCTTT
D: TRBD1; V: TRBV10-3; length: 17; size: -; J: TRBJ1-5; CDR3: CAIIKDRASDSNQPQHF; DNA: TGTGCCATCATTAAAGACAGGGCCTCTGATAGCAATCAGCCCCAGCATTTT
D: TRBD2; V: TRBV9; length: 15; size: -; J: TRBJ2-1; CDR3: CASSISGRALNEQFF; DNA: TGTGCCAGCAGCATAAGCGGGAGGGCCCTCAATGAGCAGTTCTTC
D: -; V: TRBV7-2; length: 15; size: -; J: TRBJ2-2; CDR3: CASSLVPSLSGELFF; DNA: TGTGCCAGCAGCTTAGTTCCGTCGTTATCCGGGGAGCTGTTTTTT
D: TRBD1; V: TRBV10-1; length: 14; size: -; J: TRBJ2-7; CDR3: CASSKGQASYEQYF; DNA: TGCGCCAGCAGTAAAGGACAGGCCTCCTACGAGCAGTACTTC
D: TRBD2; V: TRBV9; length: 19; size: -; J: TRBJ2-1; CDR3: CASSFPGTACLAGGVEQFF; DNA: TGTGCCAGCAGCTTCCCCGGGACCGCTTGTTTAGCGGGAGGGGTTGAGCAGTTCTTC
D: TRBD2; V: TRBV4-2; length: 16; size: few; J: TRBJ2-7; CDR3: CASSPHWTSGGYEQYF; DNA: TGTGCCAGCAGCCCTCACTGGACTAGCGGGGGCTACGAGCAGTACTTC
D: TRBD1; V: TRBV2; length: 14; size: once; J: TRBJ2-2; CDR3: CASSEDRGSGELFF; DNA: TGTGCCAGCAGTGAAGACAGGGGGAGCGGGGAGCTGTTTTTT
D: -; V: TRBV7-9; length: 13; size: -; J: TRBJ1-2; CDR3: CASSSQKGGGYTF; DNA: TGTGCCAGCAGCTCGCAAAAAGGGGGTGGCTACACCTTC